This TCR beta chain emerged from a study of regulatory T cells in long-lasting Graves disease. Arm-PCR with iRepertoire HTBI primers amplified the CDR3 regions for these TCR beta libraries. Each CDR3 protein gets one entry after TCRdb re-called the multiplex PCR reads with MiXCR. The top ten hold 12% of the sample, which has about 610,000 distinct CDR3 sequences, roughly 16% seen once. Ten or more counts support this clonotype. This CDR3 region has 15 residues. Deletions cut 2 bases from V and 3 bases from J, with 13 bases between. Noted time point: newly diagnosed GD, antithyroid drugs for less than 3 months. The TCR library was made from RNA extracted from PBMCs. The same data also went into a second study, on T cells in Graves' hyperthyroidism and ophthalmopathy. In that study: Most clonotypes expanded in thyroid above 0.001 were likewise present in blood.

The chain links TRBV12-3 or TRBV12-4 to TRBJ1-1; D gene ambiguous. The sample in question was peripheral blood mononuclear cells (PBMCs), obtained at new diagnosis, from a patient treated with antithyroid drugs. The sequence came from a man younger than 30 with Graves disease. CDR3 in amino acids: CASSLSRVGDTEAFF. The CDR3 nucleotides read TGTGCCAGCAGTTTATCCCGGGTTGGGGACACTGAAGCTTTCTTT.